This record covers a single T cell receptor (beta chain). As yet, its antigen is unknown. As originally analysed: After removing out-of-frame reads, over 2 million distinct TCRbeta sequences remained. The protocol was immunoSEQ multiplex PCR, while the TCRdb copy is restricted to in-frame clones and leaves out a portion. For V, J and clone size, that table is used; D and trimming come from the DNA. Of some 27,000 clones detected, less than 80% appear once; the ten largest clones hold approximately 1%. The CDR3 runs 16 residues. Germline CDR1 reads MGHRA; CDR2 reads YSYEKL. V was clipped by 0 bases and J by 0 bases, with 12 bases between them. Single viable CD3+CD4+CD8-CD45RO+ cells were sorted as the memory CD4+ T cells. This entry belongs to a study of memory CD4+ T cells and cytomegalovirus serostatus. Study details: Healthy Belgian adult donors included several CMV-positive and some 23 CMV-negative people.

The study's findings and limits: CD4+ memory repertoires contained about 40% of the roughly 150 reported CMV TCRbeta sequences.

This chain links TRBV4-1 with TRBJ2-7; D perhaps matches TRBD2 (6 bases). Sequencing used memory CD4+ T cells from blood. This TCR was recovered from an adult in good health and CMV-seronegative. CDR3 sequence (DNA): TGCGCCAGCAGCCAAGATACCGGGACTGGCTCCTACGAGCAGTACTTC. Translating gives CASSQDTGTGSYEQYF.